This T cell receptor (beta chain) came from a study of human T cells and chemical hapten exposure. Study background: Each patch test put 0.01% DPC on the upper back, and results were read at 6 days.

The CDR3 has 15 amino acids. Germline loops: CDR1 SGHNT, CDR2 YYREEE (reference sequence). Losses at the gene ends were 5 bases for V and 6 bases for J; bases not matched to a gene: 8. Time point in this sample: patch test 2, 6 weeks after DPC sensitization. Treatment: therapeutic diphenylcyclopropenone sensitization with weekly scalp DPC. Details on this clonotype: The antigen is undetermined.

Whole-study findings and limits: Significantly greater numbers of large CDR3 similarity clusters came from expanded TCRs than from controls.

TCRdb fed the RACE reads into MiXCR, producing one record per CDR3 protein. The table includes tens of thousands of distinct CDR3 sequences, roughly 8.5% detected once. The clonotype originates from a woman aged 45-65 years with alopecia areata. Some clones in this sample may be carry-over from other donors' samples. Sequenced here: whole blood, sampled in connection with sensitization to the hapten diphenylcyclopropenone (DPC). The chain combines TRBV5-4 with TRBJ2-1, with 10 bases identical to TRBD2. CDR3 sequence reads: CASSSGTSEPNEQFF. CDR3 nucleotides: TGTGCCAGCAGTTCCGGGACTAGCGAACCCAATGAGCAGTTCTTC.